A selection of T cell receptor beta chains follows, all from one sample in a study of patients and donors after allogeneic stem cell transplantation. TCRdb reprocessed the RT-PCR reads via MiXCR and lists one record per CDR3 protein. In the table there are more than 55,000 distinct CDR3 sequences, more than 10% of which are singletons. The specimen was blood, either unsorted or a sorted T cell fraction (not recorded which). Source of these receptors: a human donor who was either an allogeneic HSCT recipient or a stem cell or donor lymphocyte infusion donor (not recorded which). It is not recorded whose cells these are; they may come from a transplant donor. The CDR3 runs from the conserved cysteine through the conserved F or W. Fields, in order: clone size, V gene, J gene, D gene, CDR3 protein, CDR3 DNA. The D gene is left open where the match is weak. Not all rows give a size; the values are once, few, many and, for expanded clones, a class.

-,TRBV6-5,TRBJ2-7,-,CASSSAGNEQYF,TGTGCCAGCAGTTCCGCAGGGAACGAGCAGTACTTC
many,TRBV5-1,TRBJ2-5,-,CASSKTGKGRETQYF,TGCGCCAGCAGCAAAACAGGGAAGGGTAGAGAGACCCAGTACTTC
few,TRBV6-2/TRBV6-3,TRBJ2-2,-,CASSQPNTGELFF,TGTGCCAGCAGCCAACCAAACACCGGGGAGCTGTTTTTT
-,TRBV29-1,TRBJ2-7,TRBD2,CSVLGGPTSSSYEQYF,TGCAGCGTTCTGGGGGGACCGACTAGCAGCTCCTACGAGCAGTACTTC
few,TRBV10-3,TRBJ2-1,TRBD1,CAISPLGTGMDNEQFF,TGTGCCATCAGTCCTCTGGGGACAGGTATGGACAATGAGCAGTTCTTC
many,TRBV5-1,TRBJ2-1,-,CASSLGASDPNEQFF,TGCGCCAGCAGCTTGGGGGCTAGCGACCCCAATGAGCAGTTCTTC
many,TRBV20-1,TRBJ1-3,-,CSASWAAGNTIYF,TGCAGTGCTAGTTGGGCAGCTGGAAACACCATATATTTT
-,TRBV27,TRBJ2-7,TRBD2,CASNPGLAGFEQYF,TGTGCCAGCAACCCGGGACTAGCGGGATTTGAGCAGTACTTC
many,TRBV2,TRBJ2-1,-,CANESGLPEQFF,TGTGCCAACGAATCAGGGCTCCCTGAGCAGTTCTTC
few,TRBV29-1,TRBJ2-2,-,CSVEIFAGIQDNTGELFF,TGCAGCGTTGAAATTTTTGCCGGGATCCAGGATAACACCGGGGAGCTGTTTTTT
-,TRBV20-1,TRBJ2-1,TRBD2,CSASPSGSTYNEQFF,TGCAGTGCTAGCCCTAGCGGGAGTACCTACAATGAGCAGTTCTTC
many,TRBV24-1,TRBJ1-5,TRBD1,CATSGNRGVGQPQHF,TGTGCCACCAGTGGGAACAGGGGAGTGGGTCAGCCCCAGCATTTT
-,TRBV18,TRBJ1-1,TRBD1,CASSPGQQVNTEAFF,TGTGCCAGCTCACCGGGACAGCAAGTGAACACTGAAGCTTTCTTT
few,TRBV7-9,TRBJ1-4,TRBD1,CASSPRDRGQEKLFF,TGTGCCAGCAGCCCTCGGGACAGAGGGCAAGAAAAACTGTTTTTT
-,TRBV6-5,TRBJ2-5,-,CASSYSSQETQYF,TGTGCCAGCAGTTACAGCAGCCAAGAGACCCAGTACTTC
few,TRBV27,TRBJ2-1,-,CASSPLTRMNNEQFF,TGTGCCAGCAGTCCTCTCACTAGGATGAACAATGAGCAGTTCTTC
-,TRBV29-1,TRBJ2-1,-,CSVEGTAKSSYNEQFF,TGCAGCGTTGAAGGGACAGCGAAGAGCTCCTACAATGAGCAGTTCTTC
many,TRBV5-1,TRBJ2-3,-,CASSLGQFFSTDTQYF,TGCGCCAGCAGCTTGGGACAGTTCTTCAGCACAGATACGCAGTATTTT
many,TRBV7-2,TRBJ2-1,-,CASTMGLNYNEQFF,TGTGCCAGCACCATGGGACTCAACTACAATGAGCAGTTCTTC
many,TRBV20-1,TRBJ1-2,-,CSASLREGGYGYTF,TGCAGTGCTAGCCTCCGGGAGGGCGGCTATGGCTACACCTTC
few,TRBV7-9,TRBJ1-5,TRBD1,CASSSGQDEGQPQHF,TGTGCCAGCAGCTCCGGACAGGATGAGGGTCAGCCCCAGCATTTT
few,TRBV5-1,TRBJ2-5,-,CASSLYGGRETQYF,TGCGCCAGCAGCTTGTACGGGGGGCGAGAGACCCAGTACTTC
-,TRBV4-1,TRBJ2-7,-,CASSQLGRGGQSEQYF,TGCGCCAGCAGCCAGCTAGGGCGGGGTGGACAGAGCGAGCAGTACTTC
few,TRBV7-8,TRBJ1-1,TRBD1,CASSLGATGALVEAFF,TGTGCCAGCAGCTTAGGGGCGACAGGGGCGCTCGTTGAAGCTTTCTTT
few,TRBV12-3/TRBV12-4,TRBJ2-7,TRBD2,CASSGWRDGLADFYEQYF,TGTGCCAGCAGTGGCTGGCGGGACGGACTAGCGGATTTCTACGAGCAGTACTTC
many,TRBV24-1,TRBJ2-3,TRBD2,CATSGKAVAGSTDTQYF,TGTGCCACCAGCGGGAAAGCGGTAGCGGGTAGCACAGATACGCAGTATTTT
-,TRBV11-3,TRBJ2-1,TRBD1,CASSLGRQGAYNEQFF,TGTGCCAGCAGCTTAGGCCGACAGGGGGCCTACAATGAGCAGTTCTTC
few,TRBV6-5,TRBJ1-1,-,CASSYATEAFF,TGTGCCAGCAGTTACGCGACTGAAGCTTTCTTT
once,TRBV14,TRBJ2-1,TRBD2,CASSSSTSGRGNEQFF,TGTGCCAGCAGCTCCTCGACTAGCGGGAGGGGTAATGAGCAGTTCTTC
-,TRBV12-3/TRBV12-4,TRBJ1-2,-,CASSLFRDPTSLGYGYTF,TGTGCCAGCAGCCTTTTCCGGGATCCCACCTCTTTGGGATATGGCTACACCTTC
-,TRBV7-2,TRBJ2-3,TRBD2,CASSSPGLSTDTQYF,TGTGCCAGCAGCTCTCCGGGACTAAGCACAGATACGCAGTATTTT
-,TRBV15,TRBJ1-1,-,CATSRDAANTEAFF,TGTGCCACCAGCAGAGATGCAGCGAACACTGAAGCTTTCTTT
-,TRBV5-1,TRBJ2-3,TRBD2,CASSPRTSGVLEGTDTQYF,TGCGCCAGCAGCCCCCGGACTAGCGGGGTTCTTGAAGGCACAGATACGCAGTATTTT
-,TRBV3-1,TRBJ2-7,-,CASSQDRGVYSYEQYF,TGTGCCAGCAGCCAAGACAGAGGGGTATACTCCTACGAGCAGTACTTC
-,TRBV7-6,TRBJ2-7,-,CASSLDQGGSYEQYF,TGTGCCAGCAGCTTAGACCAGGGGGGATCCTACGAGCAGTACTTC
few,TRBV12-3/TRBV12-4,TRBJ1-6,-,CASSADGNSPLHF,TGTGCCAGCAGTGCGGACGGCAATTCACCCCTCCACTTT
many,TRBV18,TRBJ1-2,-,CASSPPSGPRNIYGYTF,TGTGCCAGCTCACCACCGTCCGGTCCACGGAACATCTATGGCTACACCTTC